This TCR beta chain emerged from a study of cytomegalovirus exposure and HLA in healthy donors. About this clone: Its specificity is unknown.

Study-level findings and limits: For most TCR sequences rarity was the rule, although some public TCRs occurred in many donors. The study flagged about 150 TCR beta chains as cytomegalovirus-associated. According to a later analysis, most TCR beta chains associated with CMV appeared HLA-restricted. Researchers reported in a later analysis that a missense DCLRE1C variant was tied to TCR beta V- and J-gene trimming.

The PCR employed 60 Vbeta primers together with 13 Jbeta primers. Clones were read by immunoSEQ multiplex PCR, and TCRdb kept only the in-frame ones, dropping some. The repertoire consists of 100,000 to 150,000 clones, with about 83% occurring once and the leading ten covering 1.2%. Sequenced sample: PBMCs. The source of this sequence is a girl aged 2-10 years in good health and CMV-seronegative.

This CDR3 is CASRPVAVYGYTF. Here the CDR3 DNA reads TGTGCCAGCAGGCCCGTGGCAGTTTATGGCTACACCTTC. This chain joins TRBV2 and TRBJ1-2, with no clear D. This CDR3 region has 13 residues. Trimming left V 6 bases short and J 5 bases short, with 13 bases between. Germline values: CDR1 SNHLY, CDR2 FYNNEI.